This section outlines one TCR beta chain sequence together with its context. What it recognizes is unknown. The germline CDR1 and CDR2 sequences are MNHNY and SVGAGI (reference sequence). Trimming took 4 bases from V and 3 from J, leaving 13 bases between them. This CDR3 is 15 amino acids long. This sample was included in a study of cytomegalovirus exposure and HLA in healthy donors. Primers: 60 Vbeta forward and 13 Jbeta reverse. Assay: immunoSEQ multiplex PCR; the TCRdb copy retains only in-frame clones and omits some. In the table there are a few hundred thousand clones, around 86% of which are singletons. Whole-study results and caveats: TRBV6-2, TRBV6-3 and other indistinguishable V segments were excluded. Later analysis placed DRB1 highest and HLA-C lowest in TCR association rates, which differed by HLA locus. Rare sequences made up most TCRs, while some public TCRs were found in many donors. The authors confirmed in vitro that three CMV-associated chains were specific for CMV antigens.

The TCR originated in a woman between 45 and 60 years old in good health and CMV-seropositive. The sample comprised PBMCs. This chain connects TRBV6-6 to TRBJ1-3; D is unclear. This CDR3 is CASSSLNADGNTIYF. The CDR3, as DNA: TGTGCCAGCAGTTCACTTAATGCCGATGGAAACACCATATATTTT.